A selection of T cell receptor beta chains follows, all from one sample in a study of cytomegalovirus exposure and HLA in healthy donors. TCRdb's table, derived via immunoSEQ multiplex PCR, lists solely in-frame clones and lacks some. The sample yields 76,000 or so clones, approximately 95% seen once. Sequencing used PBMCs. These receptor sequences come from a woman aged 18-30 years in good health and CMV-seronegative. CDR3s include the opening cysteine and the closing phenylalanine or tryptophan. The D gene is left open where the match is weak. The size entry is marked missing in some rows and otherwise reads once, few, many or a size class.

TRBV5-1	-	TRBD1	TRBJ1-1	CASSTDRGGTEAFF	TGCGCCAGCAGCACGGACAGGGGAGGGACTGAAGCTTTCTTT
TRBV4-2	-	TRBD1	TRBJ2-1	CASSPGTGDSDEQFF	TGTGCCAGCAGCCCCGGGACAGGGGATAGCGATGAGCAGTTCTTC
TRBV19	-	TRBD2	TRBJ2-1	CASREAGGPSYNEQFF	TGTGCCAGTAGAGAGGCGGGAGGGCCGTCCTACAATGAGCAGTTCTTC
TRBV30	-	TRBD1	TRBJ2-5	CAWSVANRGTQYF	TGTGCCTGGAGTGTAGCTAACAGGGGGACCCAGTACTTC
TRBV29-1	few	-	TRBJ1-5	CSVAGGFSNQPQHF	TGCAGCGTTGCGGGGGGTTTCAGCAATCAGCCCCAGCATTTT
TRBV6-5	few	TRBD1	TRBJ2-7	CASSRDRVTREQYF	TGTGCCAGCAGCCGGGACAGAGTAACTAGGGAGCAGTACTTC
TRBV7-7	-	TRBD2	TRBJ2-5	CASSYGTSQETQYF	TGTGCTAGCAGCTACGGGACTAGCCAGGAGACCCAGTACTTC
TRBV6-4	-	TRBD1	TRBJ2-6	CASSDSGGAGANVLTF	TGTGCCAGCAGTGACTCAGGGGGCGCTGGGGCCAACGTCCTGACTTTC
TRBV7-2	-	-	TRBJ1-5	CASSLVKGGQPQHF	TGTGCCAGCAGCTTAGTGAAAGGCGGGCAGCCCCAGCATTTT
TRBV30	-	-	TRBJ2-3	CAWSVGVITDTQYF	TGTGCCTGGAGTGTGGGCGTTATCACAGATACGCAGTATTTT
TRBV30	-	-	TRBJ1-2	CAWSRTEQSNYGYTF	TGTGCCTGGAGTCGGACAGAACAATCTAACTATGGCTACACCTTC
TRBV15	-	-	TRBJ2-3	CAAIPRPTGDTQYF	TGTGCCGCCATACCCAGACCTACGGGAGATACGCAGTATTTT
TRBV6-6	once	TRBD1	TRBJ2-2	CASSHRQGVGELFF	TGTGCCAGCAGTCATAGACAGGGCGTCGGGGAGCTGTTTTTT
TRBV2	-	TRBD2	TRBJ2-7	CASIPITSGDYEQYF	TGTGCCAGCATCCCGATTACTAGCGGGGACTACGAGCAGTACTTC
TRBV7-9	-	-	TRBJ2-1	CASSLDFNYNEQFF	TGTGCCAGCAGCTTAGACTTTAACTACAATGAGCAGTTCTTC
TRBV19	-	-	TRBJ2-7	CASSIGRGLSYEQYF	TGTGCCAGTAGTATCGGCCGGGGACTCTCCTACGAGCAGTACTTC
TRBV4-1	-	-	TRBJ1-5	CASSQDINEYGQNNQPQHF	TGCGCCAGCAGCCAAGATATTAATGAGTACGGACAGAACAATCAGCCCCAGCATTTT
TRBV7-9	-	-	TRBJ2-5	CASSLTSGDAETQYF	TGTGCCAGCAGCCTAACATCGGGGGACGCGGAGACCCAGTACTTC
TRBV13	-	TRBD2	TRBJ2-3	CASSSMGLAEYTDTQYF	TGTGCCAGCAGCTCAATGGGACTAGCGGAATACACAGATACGCAGTATTTT
TRBV7-9	-	TRBD2	TRBJ2-7	CASSLWTSGRASWGEQYF	TGTGCCAGCAGCCTCTGGACTAGCGGGAGGGCCAGTTGGGGCGAGCAGTACTTC
TRBV5-6	few	TRBD1	TRBJ1-1	CASSGTGGRGAFF	TGTGCCAGCAGTGGGACAGGGGGTCGGGGGGCTTTCTTT
TRBV2	-	TRBD1	TRBJ2-7	CASSAYRDRAHEQYF	TGTGCCAGCAGTGCTTACCGGGACAGGGCCCACGAGCAGTACTTC
TRBV5-6	-	-	TRBJ2-1	CASSGSTGTHSFYNEQFF	TGTGCCAGCAGCGGAAGTACCGGGACTCATAGTTTCTACAATGAGCAGTTCTTC
TRBV7-8	few	-	TRBJ1-2	CASSLASQTEYYGYTF	TGTGCCAGCAGCTTAGCGTCCCAGACAGAGTACTATGGCTACACCTTC
TRBV6-4	medium-sized	TRBD2	TRBJ2-3	CASSDSAGGPDTQYF	TGTGCCAGCAGTGACTCAGCGGGAGGGCCAGATACGCAGTATTTT
TRBV7-9	-	TRBD1	TRBJ2-4	CASGNRGANFLNIQYF	TGTGCCAGCGGGAACAGGGGGGCGAACTTTCTAAACATTCAGTACTTC
TRBV6-6	once	-	TRBJ1-1	CATSGILGTEAFF	TGTGCCACCTCCGGGATTTTAGGAACTGAAGCTTTCTTT
TRBV28	-	TRBD2	TRBJ2-1	CASSFPSGNEQFF	TGTGCCAGCAGTTTCCCTAGCGGCAATGAGCAGTTCTTC
TRBV27	-	-	TRBJ1-2	CACRSPNYGYTF	TGTGCCTGCCGGAGCCCTAACTATGGCTACACCTTC
TRBV5-1	-	-	TRBJ2-2	CASRAVTGELFF	TGCGCCAGCAGGGCTGTCACCGGGGAGCTGTTTTTT
TRBV7-2	-	TRBD1	TRBJ2-1	CASSSLGTDNNEQFF	TGTGCCAGCAGCTCCCTCGGGACAGATAACAATGAGCAGTTCTTC
TRBV13	-	-	TRBJ2-7	CASSSRGQESSYEQYF	TGTGCCAGCAGCTCCCGAGGGCAGGAAAGCTCCTACGAGCAGTACTTC
TRBV25-1	-	TRBD2	TRBJ2-5	CASSDLLAGETETQYF	TGTGCCAGCAGTGATTTACTAGCGGGAGAAACAGAGACCCAGTACTTC
TRBV19	once	TRBD1	TRBJ2-7	CATAPTGGYQGEQYF	TGTGCCACCGCCCCAACAGGGGGCTATCAAGGCGAGCAGTACTTC
TRBV4-1	-	-	TRBJ1-2	CASSQMLGNYGYTF	TGCGCCAGCAGCCAAATGCTAGGAAACTATGGCTACACCTTC
TRBV7-6	-	-	TRBJ2-5	CASSLSPGRQETQYF	TGTGCCAGCAGCTTAAGCCCAGGCAGACAAGAGACCCAGTACTTC
TRBV20-1	-	-	TRBJ2-3	CSANRGDTQYF	TGCAGTGCCAATAGGGGAGATACGCAGTATTTT
TRBV6-1	once	-	TRBJ2-3	CASSEGGFDSDTQYF	TGTGCCAGCAGTGAAGGCGGCTTCGATTCAGATACGCAGTATTTT
TRBV13	-	TRBD2	TRBJ2-7	CASSLWSSAGADEQYF	TGTGCCAGCAGCTTATGGTCTTCGGCGGGAGCGGACGAGCAGTACTTC
TRBV5-4	-	TRBD1	TRBJ1-2	CASSGQGLGGYTF	TGTGCCAGCAGCGGACAGGGGTTAGGGGGCTACACCTTC
TRBV19	once	TRBD1	TRBJ1-1	CASYQLPGQGNTEAFF	TGTGCCAGTTACCAGCTTCCGGGACAGGGGAACACTGAAGCTTTCTTT
TRBV29-1	-	TRBD2	TRBJ2-3	CSVLGTSGGKATQYF	TGCAGCGTCCTCGGGACTAGCGGGGGGAAGGCAACGCAGTATTTT
TRBV2	-	TRBD2	TRBJ2-6	CASKGGGISGANVLTF	TGTGCCAGCAAAGGCGGGGGGATCTCTGGGGCCAACGTCCTGACTTTC
TRBV7-9	-	-	TRBJ2-1	CASSLGLSANEQFF	TGTGCCAGCAGCTTAGGACTATCGGCCAATGAGCAGTTCTTC
TRBV7-8	-	-	TRBJ1-4	CASSPGHNEKLFF	TGTGCCAGCAGCCCGGGACATAATGAAAAACTGTTTTTT
TRBV7-2	-	TRBD1	TRBJ2-5	CASSPTSGQGRETQYF	TGTGCCAGCAGCCCCACGTCGGGACAGGGTAGAGAGACCCAGTACTTC
TRBV11-2	-	TRBD1	TRBJ1-1	CASSSTGYTEAFF	TGTGCCAGCAGCTCGACAGGGTACACTGAAGCTTTCTTT
TRBV6-1	-	-	TRBJ2-7	CASSAFPGGGIVYEQYF	TGTGCCAGCAGTGCTTTTCCGGGTGGCGGGATAGTTTACGAGCAGTACTTC
TRBV5-1	-	-	TRBJ2-7	CASSSPYTYEQYF	TGCGCCAGCAGCTCCCCTTACACCTACGAGCAGTACTTC